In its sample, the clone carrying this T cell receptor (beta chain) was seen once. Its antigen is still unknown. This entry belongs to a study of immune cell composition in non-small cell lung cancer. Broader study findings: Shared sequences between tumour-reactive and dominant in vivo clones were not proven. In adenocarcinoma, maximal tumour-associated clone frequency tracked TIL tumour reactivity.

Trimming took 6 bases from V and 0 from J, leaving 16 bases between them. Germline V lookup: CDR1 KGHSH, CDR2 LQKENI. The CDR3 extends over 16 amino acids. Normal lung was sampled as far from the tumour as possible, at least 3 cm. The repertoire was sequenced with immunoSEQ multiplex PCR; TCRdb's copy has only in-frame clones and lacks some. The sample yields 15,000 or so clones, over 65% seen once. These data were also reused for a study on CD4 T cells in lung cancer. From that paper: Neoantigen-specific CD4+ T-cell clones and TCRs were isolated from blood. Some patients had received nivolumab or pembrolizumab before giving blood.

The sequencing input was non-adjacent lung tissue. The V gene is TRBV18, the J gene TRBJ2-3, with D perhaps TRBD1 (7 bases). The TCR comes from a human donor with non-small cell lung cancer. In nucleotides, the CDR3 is TGTGCCAGCTCTCGCGGCAGGGGGACTAGCACAGATACGCAGTATTTT. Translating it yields CASSRGRGTSTDTQYF. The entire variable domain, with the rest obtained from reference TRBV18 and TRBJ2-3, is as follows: NAGVMQNPRHLVRRRGQEARLRCSPMKGHSHVYWYRQLPEEGLKFMVYLQKENIIDESGMPKERFSAEFPKEGPSILRIQQVVRGDSAAYFCASSRGRGTSTDTQYFGPGTRLTVL.